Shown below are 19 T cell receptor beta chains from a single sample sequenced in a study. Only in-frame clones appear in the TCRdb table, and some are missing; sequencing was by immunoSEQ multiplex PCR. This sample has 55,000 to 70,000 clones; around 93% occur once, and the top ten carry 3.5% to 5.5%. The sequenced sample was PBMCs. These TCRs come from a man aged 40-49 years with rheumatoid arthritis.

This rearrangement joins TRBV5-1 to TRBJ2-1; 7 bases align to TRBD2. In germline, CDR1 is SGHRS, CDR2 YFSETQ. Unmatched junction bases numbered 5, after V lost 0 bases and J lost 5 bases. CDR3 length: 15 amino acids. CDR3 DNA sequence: TGCGCCAGCAGCTTGGGGCTAGCGGCTAACAATGAGCAGTTCTTC. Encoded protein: CASSLGLAANNEQFF.

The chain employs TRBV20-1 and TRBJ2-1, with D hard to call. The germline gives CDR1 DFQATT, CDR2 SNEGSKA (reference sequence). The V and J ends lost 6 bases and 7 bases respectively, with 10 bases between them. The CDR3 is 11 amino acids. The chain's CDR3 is CSAAGSNEQFF. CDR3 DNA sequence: TGCAGTGCAGCAGGCTCGAATGAGCAGTTCTTC.

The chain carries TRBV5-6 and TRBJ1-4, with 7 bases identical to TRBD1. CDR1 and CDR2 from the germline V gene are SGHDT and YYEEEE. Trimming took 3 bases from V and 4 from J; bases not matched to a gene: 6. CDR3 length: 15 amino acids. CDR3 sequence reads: CASSSPGQINEKLFF. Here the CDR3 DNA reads TGTGCCAGCAGCTCACCGGGACAGATTAATGAAAAACTGTTTTTT. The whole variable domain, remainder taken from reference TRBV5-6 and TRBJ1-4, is DAGVTQSPTHLIKTRGQQVTLRCSPKSGHDTVSWYQQALGQGPQFIFQYYEEEERQRGNFPDRFSGHQFPNYSSELNVNALLLGDSALYLCASSSPGQINEKLFFGSGTQLSVL.

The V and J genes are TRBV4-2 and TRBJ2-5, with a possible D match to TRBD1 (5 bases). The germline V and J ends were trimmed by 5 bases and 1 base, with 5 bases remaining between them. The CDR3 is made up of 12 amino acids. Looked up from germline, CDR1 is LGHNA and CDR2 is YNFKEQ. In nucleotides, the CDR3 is TGTGCCAGCAGCGGGGCCCAAGAGACCCAGTACTTC. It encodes CASSGAQETQYF.

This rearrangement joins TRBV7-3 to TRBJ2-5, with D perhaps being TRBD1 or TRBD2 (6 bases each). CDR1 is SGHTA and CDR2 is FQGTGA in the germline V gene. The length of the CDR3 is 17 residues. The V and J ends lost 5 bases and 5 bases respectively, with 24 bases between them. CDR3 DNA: TGTGCCAGCAGCCCGGAGGGGGGCCTAGCGAGACGGGAGACCCAGTACTTC. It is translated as CASSPEGGLARRETQYF.

DNA of the CDR3: TGTGCCAGCAGCCCACACAGTGAGCAGTTCTTC. It codes for CASSPHSEQFF. The V call is TRBV9, the J call TRBJ2-1, with D unclear. Trimming cost V 4 bases and J 9 bases, with 8 bases left between them. Per germline, CDR1 SGDLS and CDR2 YYNGEE. The CDR3 contains 11 residues. The variable domain in full, completed from reference TRBV9 and TRBJ2-1, reads DSGVTQTPKHLITATGQRVTLRCSPRSGDLSVYWYQQSLDQGLQFLIQYYNGEERAKGNILERFSAQQFPDLHSELNLSSLELGDSALYFCASSPHSEQFFGPGTRLTVL.

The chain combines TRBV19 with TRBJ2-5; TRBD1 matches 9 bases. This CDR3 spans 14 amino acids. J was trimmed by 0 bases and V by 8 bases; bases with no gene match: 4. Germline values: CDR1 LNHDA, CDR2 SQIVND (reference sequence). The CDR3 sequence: CASRDRANQETQYF. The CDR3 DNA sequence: TGTGCCAGTCGGGACAGGGCGAACCAAGAGACCCAGTACTTC.

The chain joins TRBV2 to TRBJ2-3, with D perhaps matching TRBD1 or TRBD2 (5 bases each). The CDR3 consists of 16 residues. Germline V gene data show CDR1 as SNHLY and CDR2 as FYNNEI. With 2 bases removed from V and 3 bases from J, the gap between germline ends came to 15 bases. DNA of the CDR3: TGTGCCAGCAGTGAATCTCCGGGACCTGGGACAGATACGCAGTATTTT. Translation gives CASSESPGPGTDTQYF.

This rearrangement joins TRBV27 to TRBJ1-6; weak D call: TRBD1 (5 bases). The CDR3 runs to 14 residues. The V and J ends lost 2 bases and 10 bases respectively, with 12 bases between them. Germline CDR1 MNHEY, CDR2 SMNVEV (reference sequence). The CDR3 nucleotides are TGTGCCAGCAGTTTAGCCCAGGGTCAATCACCCCTCCACTTT. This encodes CASSLAQGQSPLHF.

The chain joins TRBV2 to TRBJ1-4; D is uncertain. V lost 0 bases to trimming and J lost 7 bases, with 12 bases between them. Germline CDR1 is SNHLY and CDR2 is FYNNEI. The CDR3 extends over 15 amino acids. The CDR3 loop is CASSEAPVAVEKLFF. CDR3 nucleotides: TGTGCCAGCAGTGAAGCCCCCGTTGCAGTTGAAAAACTGTTTTTT.

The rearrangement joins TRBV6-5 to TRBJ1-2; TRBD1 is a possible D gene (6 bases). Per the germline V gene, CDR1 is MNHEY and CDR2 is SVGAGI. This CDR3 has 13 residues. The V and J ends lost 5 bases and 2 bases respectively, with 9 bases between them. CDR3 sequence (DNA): TGTGCCAGCAGTCCGGGACAAAACTATGGCTACACCTTC. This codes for CASSPGQNYGYTF.

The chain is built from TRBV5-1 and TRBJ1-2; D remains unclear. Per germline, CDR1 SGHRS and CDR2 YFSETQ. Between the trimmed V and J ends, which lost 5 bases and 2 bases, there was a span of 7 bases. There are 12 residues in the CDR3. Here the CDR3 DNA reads TGCGCCAGCAGGACCGACAACTATGGCTACACCTTC. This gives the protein CASRTDNYGYTF.

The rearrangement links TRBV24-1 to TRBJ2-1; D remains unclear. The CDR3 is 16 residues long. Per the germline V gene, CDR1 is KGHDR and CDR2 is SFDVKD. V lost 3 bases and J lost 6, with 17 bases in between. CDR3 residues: CATSDPGRNRGNEQFF. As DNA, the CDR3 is TGTGCCACCAGTGATCCTGGGCGTAACCGTGGCAATGAGCAGTTCTTC.

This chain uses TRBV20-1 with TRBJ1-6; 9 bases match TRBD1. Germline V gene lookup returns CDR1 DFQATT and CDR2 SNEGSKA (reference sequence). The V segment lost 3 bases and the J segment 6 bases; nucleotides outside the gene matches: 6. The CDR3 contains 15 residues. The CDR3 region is CSASTGTGLNSPLHF. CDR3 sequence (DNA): TGCAGTGCTAGTACCGGGACAGGGCTTAATTCACCCCTCCACTTT.

The CDR3 DNA is TGTGCCAGCAGTTTCGCCCTTACCGACGGCTACACCTTC. Encoded protein: CASSFALTDGYTF. V usage is TRBV12-3 or TRBV12-4 and J usage is TRBJ1-2; D unclear. The V end was cut by 3 bases, the J end by 8 bases, with 13 bases between. The CDR3 runs to 13 residues.

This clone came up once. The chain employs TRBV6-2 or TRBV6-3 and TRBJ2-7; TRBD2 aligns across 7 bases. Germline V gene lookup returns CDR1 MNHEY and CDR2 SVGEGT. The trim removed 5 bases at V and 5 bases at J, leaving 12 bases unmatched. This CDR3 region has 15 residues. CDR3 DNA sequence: TGTGCCAGCAGTACCCGACTAGCCTCAAGGGACGAGCAGTACTTC. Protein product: CASSTRLASRDEQYF.

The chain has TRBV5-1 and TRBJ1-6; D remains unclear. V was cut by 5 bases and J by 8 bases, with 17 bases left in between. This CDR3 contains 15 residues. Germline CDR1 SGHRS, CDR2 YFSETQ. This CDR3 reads CASRDSGRTDSPLHF. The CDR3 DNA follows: TGCGCCAGCAGGGATAGCGGCAGAACAGATTCACCCCTCCACTTT.

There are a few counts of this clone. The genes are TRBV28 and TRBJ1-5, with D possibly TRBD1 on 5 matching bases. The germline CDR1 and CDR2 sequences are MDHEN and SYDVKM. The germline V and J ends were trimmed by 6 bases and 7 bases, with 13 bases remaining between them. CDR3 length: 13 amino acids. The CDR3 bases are TGTGCCAGCAGACTCGTCAGGGTCCAGCCCCAGCATTTT. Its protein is CASRLVRVQPQHF.

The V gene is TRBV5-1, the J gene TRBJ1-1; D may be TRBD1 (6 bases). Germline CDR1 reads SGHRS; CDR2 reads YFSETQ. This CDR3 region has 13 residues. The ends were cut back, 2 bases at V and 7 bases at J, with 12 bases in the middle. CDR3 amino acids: CASSLPGEYEAFF. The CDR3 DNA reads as TGCGCCAGCAGCTTACCAGGGGAGTATGAAGCTTTCTTT.